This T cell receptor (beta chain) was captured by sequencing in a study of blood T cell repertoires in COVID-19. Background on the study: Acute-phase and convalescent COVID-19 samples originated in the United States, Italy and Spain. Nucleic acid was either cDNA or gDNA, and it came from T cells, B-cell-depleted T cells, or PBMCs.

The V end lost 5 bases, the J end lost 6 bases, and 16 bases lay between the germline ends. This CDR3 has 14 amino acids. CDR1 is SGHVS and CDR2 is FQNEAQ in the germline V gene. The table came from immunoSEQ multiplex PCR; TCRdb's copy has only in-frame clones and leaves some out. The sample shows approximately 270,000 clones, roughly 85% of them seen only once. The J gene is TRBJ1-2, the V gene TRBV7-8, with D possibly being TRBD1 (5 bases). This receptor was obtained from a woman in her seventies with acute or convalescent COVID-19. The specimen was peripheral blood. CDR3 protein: CASSIFRVGNGYTF. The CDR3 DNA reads TGTGCCAGCAGCATTTTCAGGGTGGGCAATGGCTACACCTTC.